These 32 T cell receptor beta chains came from one sample sequenced in a study of sequential checkpoint blockade in melanoma. The treatment: randomized to nivolumab then ipilimumab (arm A) or the reverse (arm B). Libraries were prepared by immunoSEQ multiplex PCR; TCRdb keeps only in-frame clonotypes and omits some of them. Of tens of thousands of clones listed, roughly 78% are singletons. The sequencing used CD8+ T cells sorted from blood (inferred from file names), collected from a patient given nivolumab and ipilimumab in sequence. These receptor sequences come from a human donor with melanoma.

The chain links TRBV11-3 to TRBJ1-2, with D possibly TRBD1 on 5 matching bases. The germline V gene encodes CDR1 SGHNT and CDR2 YENEEA. V lost 5 bases and J 3 bases, leaving 10 bases between the germline ends. The length of the CDR3 is 13 residues. The DNA of the CDR3 is TGTGCCAGCAGCAAGGGGCAGGACTATGGCTACACCTTC. This sequence encodes CASSKGQDYGYTF.

The chain carries TRBV19 and TRBJ2-1, with 8 positions matching TRBD2. Trimming cost V 8 bases and J 0 bases; bases outside gene matches: 6. From germline, CDR1 is LNHDA and CDR2 SQIVND (reference sequence). This CDR3 is 15 amino acids long. The CDR3 loop reads CASALAGHSYNEQFF. The CDR3 region has the DNA TGTGCCAGTGCCCTAGCGGGTCACTCCTACAATGAGCAGTTCTTC.

There are a few counts of this clone. The chain employs TRBV9 and TRBJ2-3; D possibly uses TRBD1 or TRBD2 (11 bases each). This CDR3 is 19 amino acids long. Trimming stripped 4 bases from V and 8 bases from J, with 32 bases between. Germline lookup yields CDR1 SGDLS and CDR2 YYNGEE. The CDR3 loop is CASSPSWSDRGLAGGTQYF. In DNA, the CDR3 is TGTGCCAGCAGCCCCAGTTGGTCGGACAGGGGGCTAGCGGGGGGTACGCAGTATTTT.

V and J are TRBV29-1 and TRBJ1-1; tentatively, D is TRBD1 (6 bases). This CDR3 has 12 amino acids. V was clipped by 5 bases and J by 4 bases, with 11 bases between them. Germline CDR1 reads SQVTM; CDR2 reads ANQGSEA. The CDR3 DNA reads TGCAGCGTTCGGGACATAGGCACTGAAGCTTTCTTT. It yields the protein CSVRDIGTEAFF.

The gene calls are TRBV28 and TRBJ1-5; 7 bases align to TRBD1. The J segment lost 6 bases and the V segment lost 5 bases, leaving 7 bases of the junction unmatched. CDR1 and CDR2 (germline): MDHEN, SYDVKM. CDR3 size: 14 residues. The CDR3 DNA sequence: TGTGCCAGCAGTCCCCGACAGGGATCTCAGCCCCAGCATTTT. It encodes CASSPRQGSQPQHF.

This chain links TRBV12-1 with TRBJ1-5; the table's D call, TRBD1, has no DNA check behind it. TRBV12-1 is recorded as a pseudogene. The CDR3 totals 18 residues. The CDR3 DNA follows: TGTGCCAGCAGCTCTGAGGGGACAGGGGGCACTCGGGATCAGCCCCAGCATTTT. This translates into CASSSEGTGGTRDQPQHF.

The CDR3 is CASSQRGGRHGDTQYF. The CDR3 bases are TGCGCCAGCAGTCAAAGAGGGGGCCGGCATGGGGATACGCAGTATTTT. The V gene is TRBV23-1, the J gene TRBJ2-3; the match to TRBD1 covers 7 bases. TRBV23-1 is an open reading frame, and its role is uncertain. CDR3 length: 16 amino acids. Trimming cost V 2 bases and J 6 bases; bases outside gene matches: 11.

The chain combines TRBV5-1 with TRBJ1-2, with D perhaps matching TRBD1 (6 bases). The V end lost 2 bases, the J end lost 2 bases, and 10 bases lay between the germline ends. CDR1 and CDR2 from the germline V gene are SGHRS and YFSETQ. There are 14 residues in the CDR3. CDR3 nucleotide sequence: TGCGCCAGCAGCTTCTCGGACAGAAACTATGGCTACACCTTC. As protein: CASSFSDRNYGYTF.

CDR3 sequence reads: CASSGRRAGRGNTGELFF. The CDR3 nucleotides read TGTGCCAGCAGCGGGCGCCGGGCTGGGCGGGGAAACACCGGGGAGCTGTTTTTT. This chain joins TRBV5-5 and TRBJ2-2, with a tentative D call TRBD2 (6 bases). The V end lost 4 bases, the J end lost 2 bases, and 21 bases lay between the germline ends. The CDR3 spans 18 residues. CDR1 is SGHKS and CDR2 is YYEKEE in the germline V gene (reference sequence).

The genes are TRBV14 and TRBJ2-1; 11 bases are shared with TRBD2. J was trimmed by 2 bases and V by 4 bases; bases with no gene match: 4. This CDR3 spans 16 amino acids. Germline-derived CDR1 and CDR2 are SGHDN and FVKESK. In DNA, the CDR3 is TGTGCCAGCAGCCGAGAACTAGCGGGAGCCTACAATGAGCAGTTCTTC. Amino acids: CASSRELAGAYNEQFF.

The chain combines TRBV7-2 with TRBJ1-1; 10 bases map to TRBD1. Germline lookup yields CDR1 SGHTA and CDR2 FQGNSA. The CDR3 spans 14 residues. Unmatched junction bases numbered 3, after V lost 5 bases and J lost 3 bases. The chain's CDR3 is CASSATGGHTEAFF. As DNA, the CDR3 is TGTGCCAGCAGCGCGACAGGGGGCCACACTGAAGCTTTCTTT.

The rearrangement links TRBV7-9 to TRBJ2-3, with 7 bases aligning to TRBD1. Germline CDR1 is SEHNR and CDR2 is FQNEAQ (reference sequence). The ends lost 5 bases at V and 9 bases at J; junction bases unmatched: 17. There are 16 residues in the CDR3. CDR3 sequence reads: CASSIHGGQTTGTQYF. CDR3 sequence (DNA): TGTGCCAGCAGCATTCATGGGGGACAGACCACAGGCACGCAGTATTTT.

This rearrangement joins TRBV7-2 to TRBJ1-2, with D perhaps matching TRBD1 (5 bases). Trimming removed 4 bases from V and 2 bases from J, with 8 bases in between. This CDR3 comprises 13 residues. Germline CDR1 reads SGHTA; CDR2 reads FQGNSA. This CDR3 is CASSSDTNYGYTF. In DNA, the CDR3 is TGTGCCAGCAGCTCGGACACCAACTATGGCTACACCTTC.

This clone showed up just a few times. The rearrangement uses TRBV11-2 and TRBJ2-5; no firm D call. With 5 bases removed from V and 0 bases from J, the gap between germline ends came to 7 bases. Germline loops: CDR1 SGHAT, CDR2 FQNNGV. The CDR3 covers 13 residues. The CDR3 is CASSLVYQETQYF. The CDR3 DNA is TGTGCCAGCAGCCTAGTATACCAAGAGACCCAGTACTTC.

The rearrangement links TRBV4-3 to TRBJ2-6; D not resolved. Germline V CDR1 and CDR2: LGHNA, YSLEER. This CDR3 is built from 17 residues. The V and J ends lost 0 bases and 0 bases respectively, with 9 bases between them. The CDR3 sequence is CASSQEHLNSGANVLTF. CDR3 coding DNA: TGCGCCAGCAGCCAAGAGCATCTAAACTCTGGGGCCAACGTCCTGACTTTC.

The DNA of the CDR3 is TGTGCCAGCAGCTTAGGAGGGACAGGGGGATACGAGCAGTACTTC. Translation: CASSLGGTGGYEQYF. The V and J genes are TRBV7-9 and TRBJ2-7; 11 bases map to TRBD1. This CDR3 contains 15 residues. Trimming at V came to 1 base and at J to 4 bases, leaving 3 bases not matched to a gene. The germline V gene has CDR1 SEHNR and CDR2 FQNEAQ (reference sequence).

The CDR3 loop reads CATTETGRSYNEQFF. CDR3 sequence (DNA): TGTGCCACCACCGAGACAGGGCGCTCCTACAATGAGCAGTTCTTC. The V and J genes are TRBV7-9 and TRBJ2-1; TRBD1 matches at 7 bases. Germline V gene sequence: CDR1 SEHNR, CDR2 FQNEAQ (reference sequence). With V trimmed by 10 bases and J by 0 bases, 9 bases remained unmatched. The CDR3 is 15 residues long. The full variable domain, completed using reference TRBV7-9 and TRBJ2-1, is DTGVSQNPRHKITKRGQNVTFRCDPISEHNRLYWYRQTLGQGPEFLTYFQNEAQLEKSRLLSDRFSAERPKGSFSTLEIQRTEQGDSAMYLCATTETGRSYNEQFFGPGTRLTVL.

This clone was seen a handful of times. This chain's CDR3 is CASSPGLAGEREQFF. The CDR3 nucleotides are TGTGCCAGCAGCCCGGGACTAGCGGGAGAACGTGAGCAGTTCTTC. The chain links TRBV14 to TRBJ2-1; 14 nucleotides match TRBD2. CDR1 and CDR2 from the germline V gene are SGHDN and FVKESK. The CDR3 sequence is 15 residues long. Trimming removed 4 bases from V and 9 bases from J; junction bases left unmatched: 5. The variable domain in full, completed from reference TRBV14 and TRBJ2-1, reads EAGVTQFPSHSVIEKGQTVTLRCDPISGHDNLYWYRRVMGKEIKFLLHFVKESKQDESGMPNNRFLAERTGGTYSTLKVQPAELEDSGVYFCASSPGLAGEREQFFGPGTRLTVL.

This clone was detected a few times. The rearrangement uses TRBV27 and TRBJ2-7, with 13 bases fitting TRBD2. The CDR3 consists of 19 residues. CDR1 is MNHEY and CDR2 is SMNVEV in the germline V gene (reference sequence). Trimming took 7 bases from V and 0 from J; bases not matched to a gene: 15. CDR3 protein: CASTARGRTSGRPSYEQYF. For the CDR3, the DNA is TGTGCCAGCACCGCAAGAGGGAGGACTAGCGGGAGACCCTCCTACGAGCAGTACTTC.

The V and J genes are TRBV6-5 and TRBJ1-3; weak D call: TRBD1 (6 bases). The CDR3 has 14 residues. Trimming cost V 5 bases and J 4 bases, with 12 bases left between them. Per the germline V gene, CDR1 is MNHEY and CDR2 is SVGAGI. Here the CDR3 reads CASSTGTLGNTIYF. DNA for the CDR3: TGTGCCAGCAGTACCGGGACACTAGGAAACACCATATATTTT.

CDR3 in DNA: TGCGCCAGCAGCTTACAGGACGGTGACCTCTATGGCTACACCTTC. This codes for CASSLQDGDLYGYTF. The genes are TRBV5-1 and TRBJ1-2, with a tentative D call TRBD1 (5 bases). The V and J ends lost 2 bases and 4 bases respectively, with 15 bases between them. Germline CDR1 SGHRS, CDR2 YFSETQ. CDR3 length: 15 amino acids.

The chain links TRBV5-1 to TRBJ2-5; 7 nucleotides align to TRBD2. The trim removed 0 bases at V and 4 bases at J, leaving 6 bases unmatched. This CDR3 contains 15 residues. The germline gives CDR1 SGHRS, CDR2 YFSETQ. The CDR3 region is CASSLVLGGGETQYF. As DNA, the CDR3 is TGCGCCAGCAGCTTGGTCCTAGGCGGGGGAGAGACCCAGTACTTC. The complete variable domain, with remaining parts taken from reference TRBV5-1 and TRBJ2-5, reads KAGVTQTPRYLIKTRGQQVTLSCSPISGHRSVSWYQQTPGQGLQFLFEYFSETQRNKGNFPGRFSGRQFSNSRSEMNVSTLELGDSALYLCASSLVLGGGETQYFGPGTRLLVL.

V gene TRBV25-1 combines with J gene TRBJ1-5; D gene ambiguous. Per the germline V gene, CDR1 is MGHDK and CDR2 is SYGVNS. Trimming shortened V by 3 bases and J by 0 bases, and 6 bases separated the two germline ends. The CDR3 runs 14 residues. CDR3 nucleotide sequence: TGTGCCAGCAGTGACAGATATAGCAATCAGCCCCAGCATTTT. This translates into CASSDRYSNQPQHF.

The chain combines TRBV18 with TRBJ2-3; TRBD1 matches at 7 bases. The CDR3 runs to 14 residues. Trimming removed 0 bases from V and 4 bases from J; junction bases left unmatched: 1. Germline V gene data show CDR1 as KGHSH and CDR2 as LQKENI. CDR3 loop: CASSPPTGPDTQYF. Written as DNA, the CDR3 is TGTGCCAGCTCACCACCGACAGGGCCAGATACGCAGTATTTT.

V gene TRBV28 combines with J gene TRBJ1-5; 10 bases are shared with TRBD1. Germline CDR1 reads MDHEN; CDR2 reads SYDVKM. The length of the CDR3 is 15 residues. The trim removed 4 bases at V and 7 bases at J, leaving 7 bases unmatched. The CDR3 sequence: CASSSGQGFGQPQHF. CDR3 nucleotides: TGTGCCAGCAGTTCGGGACAGGGGTTCGGGCAGCCCCAGCATTTT.

CDR3 residues: CASSEDRDYGYTF. The CDR3 DNA follows: TGTGCCAGCTCCGAGGACAGGGACTATGGCTACACCTTC. V is TRBV18 and J is TRBJ1-2; TRBD1 aligns across 8 bases. CDR3 size: 13 residues. Per the germline V gene, CDR1 is KGHSH and CDR2 is LQKENI. V shed 6 bases and J 3 bases; nucleotides not matched to a gene: 3.

The chain recombines TRBV6-5 with TRBJ2-5, with 8 bases fitting TRBD2. The CDR3 totals 14 residues. CDR1 is MNHEY and CDR2 is SVGAGI in the germline V gene. J lost 4 bases, V lost 4 bases, and 5 bases had no gene match. The CDR3 nucleotides read TGTGCCAGCAGTTTGCTGGGACTAGGAGAGACCCAGTACTTC. This gives the protein CASSLLGLGETQYF.

This clone has only a few counts. J is TRBJ2-1 and V is TRBV10-3; 14 bases are a match to TRBD2. Trimming removed 0 bases from V and 9 bases from J; junction bases left unmatched: 7. This CDR3 is 17 amino acids long. CDR1 and CDR2 from the germline V gene are ENHRY and SYGVKD. Here the CDR3 reads CAISESGGTSGRGEQFF. The DNA for the CDR3 is TGTGCCATCAGTGAGTCCGGGGGGACTAGCGGGAGAGGTGAGCAGTTCTTC.

This clone appeared a single time. The chain couples TRBV5-1 to TRBJ2-5; D possibly corresponds to TRBD2 (5 bases). This CDR3 comprises 14 residues. The germline V gene encodes CDR1 SGHRS and CDR2 YFSETQ. Trimming stripped 5 bases from V and 4 bases from J, with 15 bases between. CDR3 in DNA: TGCGCCAGCAGGTCGGCGACGGCGGGAGAGACCCAGTACTTC. It specifies CASRSATAGETQYF.

This clone was found a few times. V and J are TRBV5-4 and TRBJ2-1; the match to TRBD1 covers 7 bases. The CDR3 has 16 amino acids. Germline-derived CDR1 and CDR2 are SGHNT and YYREEE (reference sequence). V shed 2 bases, J shed 0 bases, and the junction held 5 bases outside the gene matches. CDR3 bases: TGTGCCAGCAGCTTATCCCGGGACAGCTCCTACAATGAGCAGTTCTTC. It codes for CASSLSRDSSYNEQFF.

The chain has TRBV25-1 and TRBJ2-5; D is possibly TRBD2 (6 bases). The CDR3 length is 13 residues. Germline CDR1 and CDR2: MGHDK and SYGVNS. V was pared by 4 bases and J by 5 bases, with 11 bases between. The CDR3 region is CASSAGGLETQYF. The CDR3 DNA reads TGTGCCAGCAGTGCAGGAGGGCTTGAGACCCAGTACTTC.

V and J are TRBV6-5 and TRBJ1-1, with D possibly being TRBD1 (5 bases). Germline-derived CDR1 and CDR2 are MNHEY and SVGAGI. V lost 10 bases, J lost 1 base, and 16 bases lay in between. The CDR3 runs 14 residues. The CDR3 here is CAIGGAKGNTEAFF. The DNA of the CDR3 is TGTGCCATTGGAGGGGCCAAGGGGAACACTGAAGCTTTCTTT.